Reported below is one T cell receptor (beta chain). With V trimmed by 6 bases and J by 2 bases, 5 bases remained unmatched. The length of the CDR3 is 14 residues. CDR1 is SGHTA and CDR2 is FQGNSA in the germline V gene. These data originate in a study of blood T cell repertoires in COVID-19. At the level of the study: Whether acute or convalescent, the COVID-19 samples came from the United States, Italy and Spain.

Clones were sequenced by immunoSEQ multiplex PCR, and TCRdb holds only the in-frame ones, with some missing. The sample carries over 200,000 clones, around 87% recorded once. The specimen was peripheral blood. This TCR derives from a woman between 50 and 59 years old with acute or convalescent COVID-19. This sequence joins TRBV7-2 and TRBJ2-3; 7 bases match TRBD1. Written as DNA, the CDR3 is TGTGCCAGCAGACGGGACAGAAACACAGATACGCAGTATTTT. Amino acids: CASRRDRNTDTQYF.